These T cell receptor beta chains were read from a single sample in a study of blood T cell repertoires in COVID-19. Measured with immunoSEQ multiplex PCR; TCRdb has only the in-frame clones, and not every one. The data hold 200,000 to 250,000 clones, with 65% to 90% observed a single time. The sequencing sample was made of peripheral blood. These receptor sequences come from a middle-aged woman who had recovered from COVID-19. Each CDR3 is given with its conserved first and last residue. Each record gives: clone size, D gene, J gene, V gene, CDR3 DNA, CDR3 protein. A D gene is named only where the DNA matches it firmly. Size is stated for part of the rows, as once, few or many counts, or as a class when the clone is expanded.

>-|-|TRBJ1-1|TRBV5-1
TGCGCCAGCGCCATTCAGGGGCCGCCAAACACTGAAGCTTTCTTT
CASAIQGPPNTEAFF
>-|-|TRBJ2-7|TRBV30
TGTGCCTGGAGTGCGGGGGTCGAGCAGTACTTC
CAWSAGVEQYF
>-|TRBD2|TRBJ2-1|TRBV18
TGTGCCAGCTCACCAGCGCGGGGGGGCTCCTACAATGAGCAGTTCTTC
CASSPARGGSYNEQFF
>-|TRBD1|TRBJ2-7|TRBV7-8
TGTGCCAGCAGCCCTCGACAGGGACCCTACGAGCAGTACTTC
CASSPRQGPYEQYF
>-|-|TRBJ2-7|TRBV6-5
TGTGCCAGCAGAGCCGACTTAGGGGCACACGAGGAGCAGTACTTC
CASRADLGAHEEQYF
>-|-|TRBJ1-2|TRBV15
TGTGCCACCAGCAGAGTTTCTTCTGGCTACACCTTC
CATSRVSSGYTF
>-|TRBD2|TRBJ2-1|TRBV28
TGTGCCAGCACCAAGCCCGGGACTAGCGGGGACAATGAGCAGTTCTTC
CASTKPGTSGDNEQFF
>-|-|TRBJ1-5|TRBV5-6
TGTGCCAGCAGCCTTCGGGAAGGTCAGCCCCAGCATTTT
CASSLREGQPQHF
>-|-|TRBJ2-3|TRBV3-1/TRBV3-2
TGTGCCAGCAGCGGGCAACCTAGCACAGATACGCAGTATTTT
CASSGQPSTDTQYF
>-|-|TRBJ1-4|TRBV11-3
TGTGCCAGCAGCTTATCCAACAGAAAACTGTTTTTT
CASSLSNRKLFF
>-|TRBD2|TRBJ2-7|TRBV9
TGTGCCAGCAGCGTAGACCCTAGCGGGGGCGAGCAGTACTTC
CASSVDPSGGEQYF
>-|TRBD2|TRBJ2-1|TRBV9
TGTGCCAGCAGCGTAGCCCCTGACTTAGCGGGGGGTTACAATGAGCAGTTCTTC
CASSVAPDLAGGYNEQFF
>few|-|TRBJ1-5|TRBV7-2
TGTGCCAGCAGCCAGGGGTCCCATAGCAATCAGCCCCAGCATTTT
CASSQGSHSNQPQHF
>once|-|TRBJ2-1|TRBV5-1
TGCGCCAGTACGGACAGGGCCTTTTCTTTAGCGGGGGACAATGAGCAGTTCTTC
CASTDRAFSLAGDNEQFF
>-|-|TRBJ1-2|TRBV9
TGTGCCAGCAGCGTAGGGACAGTCAATGGCTACACCTTC
CASSVGTVNGYTF
>-|-|TRBJ2-5|TRBV7-2
TGTGCCAGCAGCCCTATAGGGGTGCTACGGGAGACCCAGTACTTC
CASSPIGVLRETQYF
>few|-|TRBJ2-7|TRBV29-1
TGCAGCGTTGGGGGGCGCTCCTACGAGCAGTACTTC
CSVGGRSYEQYF
>-|TRBD2|TRBJ2-1|TRBV5-4
TGTGCCAGCAGCTTGGCGCTGGCGGGGGGTTACAATGAGCAGTTCTTC
CASSLALAGGYNEQFF
>-|-|TRBJ1-1|TRBV12-3/TRBV12-4
TGTGCCAGCAGTTTCATGAACACTGAAGCTTTCTTT
CASSFMNTEAFF
>few|-|TRBJ1-2|TRBV11-2
TGTGCCAGCAGAATGTACGGCTATGGCTACACCTTC
CASRMYGYGYTF
>-|-|TRBJ2-5|TRBV14
TGTGCCAGCAGCCAATACAGGCAAGAGACCCAGTACTTC
CASSQYRQETQYF
>-|-|TRBJ1-5|TRBV28
TGTGCCAGCAGTTTTGGGCAGGGCAGTCAGCCCCAGCATTTT
CASSFGQGSQPQHF
>-|-|TRBJ2-6|TRBV4-2
TGTGCCAGCAGCCAAGATTGGAGTGCTGGGGCCAACGTCCTGACTTTC
CASSQDWSAGANVLTF
>-|-|TRBJ1-4|TRBV6-6
TGTGCCAGCAGTTACGGGGCAGACGAAAAACTGTTTTTT
CASSYGADEKLFF
>-|TRBD1|TRBJ2-7|TRBV10-3
TGTGCCATCAGCAGGACAGGGTCGGACGAGCAGTACTTC
CAISRTGSDEQYF
>-|TRBD2|TRBJ2-3|TRBV12-5
TGTGCTAGTGGCCCAGCGGGGGGGTGGGCAGATACGCAGTATTTT
CASGPAGGWADTQYF
>-|TRBD1|TRBJ2-7|TRBV2
TGTGCCAGCAGACAGGGGCTAGACGAGCAGTACTTC
CASRQGLDEQYF
>once|-|TRBJ2-5|TRBV6-5
TGTGCCAGCTGGGGGGAGGCCCAGTACTTC
CASWGEAQYF
>-|TRBD1|TRBJ1-2|TRBV12-3/TRBV12-4
TGTGCCAGCAGTTCCGACAGGGGACGTGGCTACACCTTC
CASSSDRGRGYTF
>-|TRBD2|TRBJ2-3|TRBV5-1
TGCGCCAGCAGTGTGAGTAGCGGGGCAGATACGCAGTATTTT
CASSVSSGADTQYF
>-|-|TRBJ2-2|TRBV7-8
TGTGCCAGCAGATCCAATCGGTTGGCCGGGGAGCTGTTTTTT
CASRSNRLAGELFF
>-|TRBD1|TRBJ2-5|TRBV12-3/TRBV12-4
TGTGCCAGCAGTCACACAGGGGAGGAGACCCAGTACTTC
CASSHTGEETQYF
>-|TRBD1|TRBJ2-7|TRBV19
TGTGCCAGTAGTATATCGGGCAGGGGGATCCCCTCCTACGAGCAGTACTTC
CASSISGRGIPSYEQYF
>-|TRBD1|TRBJ2-7|TRBV28
TGTGCCAGCAGTTTATGGGGGACAGGGACCTACGAGCAGTACTTC
CASSLWGTGTYEQYF
>-|-|TRBJ1-1|TRBV25-1
TGTGCCAGCAGTGAAAAGACAGGCACGGACACTGAAGCTTTCTTT
CASSEKTGTDTEAFF
>-|TRBD2|TRBJ2-1|TRBV28
TGTGCCAGCAGTCCGGGGGGACGGTACAATGAGCAGTTCTTC
CASSPGGRYNEQFF
>-|TRBD1|TRBJ1-4|TRBV9
TGTGCCAGCAGCGTAGGGACAGGGTCTAATGAAAAACTGTTTTTT
CASSVGTGSNEKLFF